The 19 T cell receptor beta chains below come from one sample, sequenced in a study of response to subunit inactivated influenza vaccine. TCRdb reprocessed the RT-PCR reads via MiXCR and lists one record per CDR3 protein. The sample records about 240,000 distinct CDR3 sequences, approximately 12% being singletons. Sample: non-naive T cells sorted from PBMCs, taken less than 15 days before vaccination. The receptor set was obtained from a man aged 50 or older who received an inactivated influenza vaccine.

In this sample, this clonotype turned up many times. This chain uses TRBV7-9 with TRBJ2-1, with a weak D call TRBD2 (7 bases). The CDR3 has 15 residues. CDR1 SEHNR and CDR2 FQNEAQ come from the germline V gene (reference sequence). The ends were cut back, 4 bases at V and 4 bases at J, with 14 bases in the middle. CDR3 region: CASSSPGGPYNEQFF. CDR3 coding DNA: TGTGCCAGCAGCTCCCCGGGGGGCCCATACAATGAGCAGTTCTTC. Looking up the rest from reference TRBV7-9 and TRBJ2-1 gives the full variable domain: DTGVSQNPRHKITKRGQNVTFRCDPISEHNRLYWYRQTLGQGPEFLTYFQNEAQLEKSRLLSDRFSAERPKGSFSTLEIQRTEQGDSAMYLCASSSPGGPYNEQFFGPGTRLTVL.

This clonotype showed up just a few times. CDR3 sequence reads: CASSYSSLAGGDTQYF. For the CDR3, the DNA is TGTGCCAGCAGTTACTCGAGTCTAGCGGGAGGAGATACGCAGTATTTT. This chain uses TRBV6-5 with TRBJ2-3, with 11 bases lining up with TRBD2. The CDR3 is made up of 16 amino acids. After removal of 0 bases from V and 5 bases from J, the junction contained 4 bases not matched to a gene. The V gene's germline CDR1 is MNHEY and CDR2 SVGAGI.

This chain joins TRBV5-6 and TRBJ1-2, with D hard to call. The CDR3 runs 17 residues. Between the trimmed V and J ends, which lost 1 base and 2 bases, there was a span of 18 bases. CDR1 and CDR2 from the germline V gene are SGHDT and YYEEEE. The CDR3 loop is CASSLYYLGSKNYGYTF. The CDR3, as DNA: TGTGCCAGCAGCTTGTATTATTTAGGATCCAAGAACTATGGCTACACCTTC. The full variable domain, with the rest looked up from reference TRBV5-6 and TRBJ1-2, is DAGVTQSPTHLIKTRGQQVTLRCSPKSGHDTVSWYQQALGQGPQFIFQYYEEEERQRGNFPDRFSGHQFPNYSSELNVNALLLGDSALYLCASSLYYLGSKNYGYTFGSGTRLTVV.

This clonotype occurred a few times. The V and J genes are TRBV28 and TRBJ2-1; TRBD2 agrees at 8 bases. J gave up 2 bases and V 6 bases, and 9 bases lay outside the gene matches. The CDR3 totals 16 residues. Germline V gene lookup returns CDR1 MDHEN and CDR2 SYDVKM. The CDR3 bases are TGTGCCAGCAGAACAATAGCGGGGTGGGCCTACAATGAGCAGTTCTTC. It translates to CASRTIAGWAYNEQFF.

This clonotype was seen at least ten times. The CDR3 DNA reads TGCAGCGTTGGGGACAGCCTTCCTGGCTACACCTTC. Translation gives CSVGDSLPGYTF. This chain joins TRBV29-1 and TRBJ1-2; 7 nucleotides match TRBD1. This CDR3 is built from 12 residues. The ends lost 4 bases at V and 7 bases at J; junction bases unmatched: 6. Germline CDR1 and CDR2: SQVTM and ANQGSEA.

The V and J genes are TRBV7-2 and TRBJ1-2; D is unclear. The CDR3 sequence is 14 residues long. From germline, CDR1 is SGHTA and CDR2 FQGNSA. V lost 5 bases and J lost 2, with 12 bases in between. CDR3 loop: CASSTTTLNYGYTF. For the CDR3, the DNA is TGTGCCAGCAGCACAACTACCTTAAACTATGGCTACACCTTC.

The J gene is TRBJ1-1, the V gene TRBV7-2; TRBD1 agrees at 7 bases. CDR3 length equals 13 residues. Unmatched junction bases numbered 5, after V lost 4 bases and J lost 6 bases. CDR1 and CDR2 (germline): SGHTA, FQGNSA. The CDR3 nucleotides are TGTGCCAGCAGCTCGACAGGGTTTGCTGAAGCTTTCTTT. Amino acid sequence: CASSSTGFAEAFF.

This clonotype has just a few counts. The V and J genes are TRBV7-2 and TRBJ2-4, with TRBD2 matching 11 bases. J was trimmed by 7 bases and V by 1 base; bases with no gene match: 3. Germline CDR1 and CDR2: SGHTA and FQGNSA. CDR3 length: 15 amino acids. The CDR3 loop reads CASSLGLAGMNIQYF. The CDR3 DNA reads as TGTGCCAGCAGCTTAGGACTAGCGGGAATGAACATTCAGTACTTC. The full variable domain, with the rest looked up from reference TRBV7-2 and TRBJ2-4, is GAGVSQSPSNKVTEKGKDVELRCDPISGHTALYWYRQSLGQGLEFLIYFQGNSAPDKSGLPSDRFSAERTGGSVSTLTIQRTQQEDSAVYLCASSLGLAGMNIQYFGAGTRLSVL.

The rearrangement links TRBV5-1 to TRBJ2-7; the D gene could be TRBD1 or TRBD2 (6 bases each). The CDR3 sequence is 15 residues long. Deletions cut 4 bases from V and 4 bases from J, with 18 bases between. The V gene's germline CDR1 is SGHRS and CDR2 YFSETQ. For the CDR3, the DNA is TGCGCCAGCAGCACCGACCCTGGGGGGCCATACGAGCAGTACTTC. Translation gives CASSTDPGGPYEQYF.

V and J are TRBV5-1 and TRBJ2-5; the D gene is possibly TRBD1 (6 bases). The CDR3 runs 15 residues. Germline V gene data show CDR1 as SGHRS and CDR2 as YFSETQ. Deletions cut 1 base from V and 1 base from J, with 11 bases between. The CDR3 reads CASSLIQGGQETQYF. The CDR3 DNA reads TGCGCCAGCAGCTTGATACAGGGCGGCCAAGAGACCCAGTACTTC.

V and J are TRBV20-1 and TRBJ2-1; 8 positions agree with TRBD1. The V segment lost 4 bases and the J segment 9 bases; nucleotides outside the gene matches: 5. The CDR3 runs 12 residues. Germline assignment: CDR1 DFQATT and CDR2 SNEGSKA (reference sequence). CDR3 bases: TGCAGTGCTACCCGACAGGGGCTTGAGCAGTTCTTC. The encoded protein is CSATRQGLEQFF.

The chain couples TRBV2 to TRBJ2-3; no clear D gene. CDR3 length: 14 residues. Between the trimmed V and J ends, which lost 7 bases and 0 bases, there was a span of 11 bases. Germline CDR1 and CDR2: SNHLY and FYNNEI. The CDR3, as DNA: TGTGCCAGCAACCTCCGGCGGAGCACAGATACGCAGTATTTT. Translating it yields CASNLRRSTDTQYF.

The V call is TRBV15, the J call TRBJ2-2, with 7 bases aligning to TRBD2. The CDR3 covers 15 residues. Germline CDR1 reads LNHNV; CDR2 reads YYDKDF (reference sequence). Losses at the gene ends were 1 base for V and 4 bases for J; bases not matched to a gene: 3. DNA of the CDR3: TGTGCCACCAGCAGAGCGGGAGGTATCACCGGGGAGCTGTTTTTT. Amino acids: CATSRAGGITGELFF.

This clonotype occurred many times. One junction end does not reproduce the germline sequence, and a read error may be involved. V usage is TRBV7-7 and J usage is TRBJ2-1; 8 positions match TRBD1. The CDR3 contains 13 residues. CDR1 SSHAT and CDR2 FNYEAQ come from the germline V gene (reference sequence). The CDR3 nucleotides are TGTGCTAGCAGCTCAGGGGGCGTGAATGAGCAGTTCTTC. Its protein is CASSSGGVNEQFF.

This clonotype was detected only a few times. The chain recombines TRBV20-1 with TRBJ2-1; TRBD1 aligns across 7 bases. Germline CDR1 and CDR2: DFQATT and SNEGSKA (reference sequence). J lost 7 bases, V lost 5 bases, and 11 bases had no gene match. This CDR3 is 14 amino acids long. CDR3 protein: CSAFRGLLGNEQFF. Written as DNA, the CDR3 is TGCAGTGCTTTTAGGGGGCTATTAGGAAATGAGCAGTTCTTC.

This clonotype was counted a few times. V is TRBV20-1 and J is TRBJ1-1, with 7 bases fitting TRBD1. V lost 3 bases, J lost 1 base, and 11 bases stayed unmatched. CDR3 length: 16 residues. From germline, CDR1 is DFQATT and CDR2 SNEGSKA (reference sequence). CDR3 sequence reads: CSARVMPGTANTEAFF. The DNA for the CDR3 is TGCAGTGCTAGGGTCATGCCCGGGACAGCGAACACTGAAGCTTTCTTT.

Ten or more counts support this clonotype. The CDR3 spells CASSQDWRTSGSNEQFF. CDR3 DNA: TGCGCCAGCAGCCAAGATTGGAGGACTAGCGGGTCCAATGAGCAGTTCTTC. J is TRBJ2-1 and V is TRBV4-3; the match to TRBD2 covers 11 bases. The CDR3 spans 17 residues. Germline V CDR1 and CDR2: LGHNA, YSLEER. The ends lost 0 bases at V and 6 bases at J; junction bases unmatched: 7.

This clonotype was seen at least ten times. The chain joins TRBV4-3 to TRBJ1-2; no firm D call. Per germline, CDR1 LGHNA and CDR2 YSLEER. The germline V and J ends were trimmed by 1 base and 5 bases, with 5 bases remaining between them. The CDR3 contains 12 residues. The CDR3 protein is CASSQAGYGYTF. CDR3 coding DNA: TGCGCCAGCAGCCAAGCGGGTTATGGCTACACCTTC.

This clonotype has ten or more counts. This sequence joins TRBV5-1 and TRBJ2-1, with 10 positions matching TRBD2. Germline CDR1 SGHRS, CDR2 YFSETQ. The CDR3 spans 18 residues. With V trimmed by 3 bases and J by 3 bases, 12 bases remained unmatched. The CDR3 sequence: CASSSYDRTSGIYNEQFF. CDR3 nucleotides: TGCGCCAGCAGCTCCTACGATAGGACTAGCGGTATCTACAATGAGCAGTTCTTC. The full variable domain, rest sourced from reference TRBV5-1 and TRBJ2-1, is KAGVTQTPRYLIKTRGQQVTLSCSPISGHRSVSWYQQTPGQGLQFLFEYFSETQRNKGNFPGRFSGRQFSNSRSEMNVSTLELGDSALYLCASSSYDRTSGIYNEQFFGPGTRLTVL.